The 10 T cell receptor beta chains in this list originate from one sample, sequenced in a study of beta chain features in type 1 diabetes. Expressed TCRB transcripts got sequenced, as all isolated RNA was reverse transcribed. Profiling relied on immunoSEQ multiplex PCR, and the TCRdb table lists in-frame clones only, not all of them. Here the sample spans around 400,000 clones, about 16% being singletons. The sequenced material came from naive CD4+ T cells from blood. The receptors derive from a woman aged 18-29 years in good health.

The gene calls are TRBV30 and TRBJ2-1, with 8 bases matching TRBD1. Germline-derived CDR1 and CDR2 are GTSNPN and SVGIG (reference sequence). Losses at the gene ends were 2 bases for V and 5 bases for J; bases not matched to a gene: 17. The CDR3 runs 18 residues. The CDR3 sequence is CAWSTSLRQGSLHNEQFF. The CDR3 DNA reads TGTGCCTGGAGTACAAGTTTGAGACAGGGGAGTTTGCACAATGAGCAGTTCTTC.

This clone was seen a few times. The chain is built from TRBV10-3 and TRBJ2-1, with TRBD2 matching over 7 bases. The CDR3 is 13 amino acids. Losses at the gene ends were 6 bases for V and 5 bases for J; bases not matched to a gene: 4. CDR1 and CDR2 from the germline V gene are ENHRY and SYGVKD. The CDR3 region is CAISSGGNNEQFF. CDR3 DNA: TGTGCCATCAGCTCGGGAGGTAACAATGAGCAGTTCTTC.

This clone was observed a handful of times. The CDR3 is CAIGLAGGETQYF. The CDR3 nucleotides are TGTGCCATTGGACTAGCGGGAGGGGAGACCCAGTACTTC. The rearrangement uses TRBV10-3 and TRBJ2-5; 15 nucleotides agree with TRBD2. The CDR3 sequence is 13 residues long. CDR1 is ENHRY, CDR2 SYGVKD, per germline. Germline trimming cut 9 bases from V and 5 bases from J; bases unmatched to any gene: 1.

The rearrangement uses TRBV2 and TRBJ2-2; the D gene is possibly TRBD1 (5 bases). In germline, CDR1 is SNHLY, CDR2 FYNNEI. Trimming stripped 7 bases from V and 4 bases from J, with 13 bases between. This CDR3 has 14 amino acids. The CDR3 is CASTWQGVTGELFF. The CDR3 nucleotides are TGTGCCAGCACGTGGCAAGGGGTCACCGGGGAGCTGTTTTTT.

CDR3 sequence (DNA): TGTGCCACCGTAGCGGGAGATTACTATGAGCAGTTCTTC. Its protein product is CATVAGDYYEQFF. The chain recombines TRBV9 with TRBJ2-1; 9 nucleotides agree with TRBD2. The CDR3 is 13 residues long. Unmatched junction bases numbered 9, after V lost 9 bases and J lost 8 bases. From germline, CDR1 is SGDLS and CDR2 YYNGEE.

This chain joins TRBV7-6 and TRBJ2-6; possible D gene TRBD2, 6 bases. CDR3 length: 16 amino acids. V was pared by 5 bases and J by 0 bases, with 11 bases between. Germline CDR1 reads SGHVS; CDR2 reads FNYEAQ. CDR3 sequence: CASSPDGGSGANVLTF. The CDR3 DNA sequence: TGTGCCAGCAGCCCAGACGGGGGCTCTGGGGCCAACGTCCTGACTTTC.

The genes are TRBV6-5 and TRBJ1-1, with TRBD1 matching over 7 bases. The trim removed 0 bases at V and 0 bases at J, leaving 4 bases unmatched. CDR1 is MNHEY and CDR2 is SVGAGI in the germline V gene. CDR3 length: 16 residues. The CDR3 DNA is TGTGCCAGCAGTTACTCAAACAGGGGAATGAACACTGAAGCTTTCTTT. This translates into CASSYSNRGMNTEAFF.

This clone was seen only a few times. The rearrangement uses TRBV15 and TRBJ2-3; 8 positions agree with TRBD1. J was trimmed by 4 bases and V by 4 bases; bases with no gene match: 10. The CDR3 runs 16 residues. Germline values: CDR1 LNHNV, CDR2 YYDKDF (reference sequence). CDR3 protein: CATSTLGQGRADTQYF. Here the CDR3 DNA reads TGTGCCACCAGCACCCTAGGACAGGGACGAGCAGATACGCAGTATTTT. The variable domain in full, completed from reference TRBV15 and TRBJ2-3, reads DAMVIQNPRYQVTQFGKPVTLSCSQTLNHNVMYWYQQKSSQAPKLLFHYYDKDFNNEADTPDNFQSRRPNTSFCFLDIRSPGLGDTAMYLCATSTLGQGRADTQYFGPGTRLTVL.

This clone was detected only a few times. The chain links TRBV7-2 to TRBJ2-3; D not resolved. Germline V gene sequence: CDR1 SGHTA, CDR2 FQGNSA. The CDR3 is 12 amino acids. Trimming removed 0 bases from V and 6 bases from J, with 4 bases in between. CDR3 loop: CASSLARDTQYF. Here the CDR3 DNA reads TGTGCCAGCAGCTTAGCGAGGGATACGCAGTATTTT. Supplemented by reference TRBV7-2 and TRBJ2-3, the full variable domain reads GAGVSQSPSNKVTEKGKDVELRCDPISGHTALYWYRQSLGQGLEFLIYFQGNSAPDKSGLPSDRFSAERTGGSVSTLTIQRTQQEDSAVYLCASSLARDTQYFGPGTRLTVL.

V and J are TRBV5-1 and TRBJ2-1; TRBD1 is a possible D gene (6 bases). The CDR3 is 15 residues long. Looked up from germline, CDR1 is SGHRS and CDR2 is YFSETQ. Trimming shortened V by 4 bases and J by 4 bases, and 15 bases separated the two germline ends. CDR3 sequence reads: CASSIGTSGYNEQFF. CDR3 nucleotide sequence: TGCGCCAGCAGCATTGGGACATCCGGGTACAATGAGCAGTTCTTC.